This T cell receptor (beta chain) was identified during a study of response to subunit inactivated influenza vaccine. The germline CDR1 and CDR2 sequences are LGHNA and YNFKEQ. The CDR3 has 16 amino acids. V dropped 1 base and J dropped 2; count of bases not matched to a gene: 6. TCRdb used MiXCR to reprocess the RT-PCR reads, holding one entry per CDR3 protein. In the table there are about 480,000 distinct CDR3 sequences, around 25% of which are singletons. Study results and caveats: It was the authors' suggestion that each seasonal influenza vaccination recruits few new T cells.

About this clonotype itself: What it binds is unknown.

The rearrangement joins TRBV4-2 to TRBJ2-5; 8 nucleotides align to TRBD2. This clonotype was obtained from a man between 50 and 59 years old who received an inactivated influenza vaccine. The sequenced sample was CD4+ T cells sorted from PBMCs, obtained less than 6 days after vaccination. CDR3 bases: TGTGCCAGCAGCCAAGGGGTGACTAGCGAACAAGAGACCCAGTACTTC. Its protein product is CASSQGVTSEQETQYF.